This T cell receptor beta chain appears in the sequencing data of a study of T-cell memory formation after mild COVID-19. This clonotype was seen more than once but under ten times. TCRdb passed the 5' RACE reads through MiXCR, listing each CDR3 protein once. The sample consists of about 390,000 distinct CDR3 sequences, roughly 15% of them appearing once. CDR3 length: 15 residues. The trim removed 5 bases at V and 6 bases at J, leaving 7 bases unmatched. Per germline, CDR1 SEHNR and CDR2 FQNEAQ (reference sequence). This sequence was found in a man younger than 35 who had mild COVID-19 (a few samples of this study predate the infection). Cell type and time point are not known. This rearrangement joins TRBV7-9 to TRBJ2-1; 10 bases are a match to TRBD2. Material for sequencing was PBMCs or a T cell subset sorted from them (not recorded which). The CDR3 DNA is TGTGCCAGCAGCCTCCTAGCGGGGGAGATCAATGAGCAGTTCTTC. Translation: CASSLLAGEINEQFF.